A single sample is the source of the 29 T cell receptor beta chains below, sequenced in a study of PD-1 blockade in classical Hodgkin lymphoma. Each patient relapsed following autologous stem cell transplantation, and prior brentuximab vedotin exposure differed. Some clones are missing from TCRdb's copy, which holds only in-frame ones; the method was immunoSEQ multiplex PCR. Counted here are 15,000 to 20,000 clones, 75% to 85% occurring once; the ten biggest clones make up 15% to 20%. Specimen: peripheral blood mononuclear cells (PBMCs), collected before the second cycle of nivolumab. Receptor source: a human donor with classical Hodgkin lymphoma.

The genes are TRBV6-6 and TRBJ1-4; a weak D match, TRBD1 (5 bases). The ends were cut back, 2 bases at V and 5 bases at J, with 12 bases in the middle. CDR1 is MNHNY and CDR2 is SVGAGI in the germline V gene (reference sequence). The CDR3 is made up of 15 amino acids. The CDR3 nucleotides are TGTGCCAGCAGTTACAAAGGGGAAAGAAATGAAAAACTGTTTTTT. It translates to CASSYKGERNEKLFF.

The gene calls are TRBV4-3 and TRBJ1-2, with D unclear. Trimming shortened V by 1 base and J by 8 bases, and 8 bases separated the two germline ends. Germline V gives CDR1 LGHNA, CDR2 YSLEER. CDR3 length: 12 amino acids. This CDR3 is CASSQVGYGYTF. The DNA for the CDR3 is TGCGCCAGCAGCCAAGTTGGATACGGCTACACCTTC.

Here the CDR3 reads CASSLQTGSGTEAFF. The CDR3 region has the DNA TGCGCCAGCAGCCTTCAAACAGGGTCGGGCACTGAAGCTTTCTTT. The chain is built from TRBV5-1 and TRBJ1-1, with a weak D call TRBD1 (6 bases). V gave up 4 bases and J gave up 4 bases, with 17 bases separating them. Germline assignment: CDR1 SGHRS and CDR2 YFSETQ. This CDR3 has 15 residues.

This chain uses TRBV18 with TRBJ2-1; D is ambiguous. The CDR3 covers 16 residues. CDR1 and CDR2 from the germline V gene are KGHSH and LQKENI. V was cut by 4 bases and J by 7 bases, with 20 bases left in between. In nucleotides, the CDR3 is TGTGCCAGCTCACGAACGTCGGTAAGCCCTAAAAATGAGCAGTTCTTC. This translates into CASSRTSVSPKNEQFF.

The gene calls are TRBV5-1 and TRBJ2-1, with TRBD2 matching over 11 bases. CDR1 is SGHRS, CDR2 YFSETQ, per germline. The CDR3 runs 18 residues. After removal of 5 bases from V and 0 bases from J, the junction contained 10 bases not matched to a gene. CDR3 bases: TGCGCCAGCAGTCTCGGGACTAGCGGTACTAGCTCCTACAATGAGCAGTTCTTC. This sequence encodes CASSLGTSGTSSYNEQFF.

The chain combines TRBV4-2 with TRBJ2-3; D is possibly TRBD2 (6 bases). This CDR3 comprises 18 residues. V dropped 0 bases and J dropped 0 bases, with 16 bases sitting between them. From germline, CDR1 is LGHNA and CDR2 YNFKEQ. CDR3 sequence reads: CASSQDPASGSSTDTQYF. In DNA form, the CDR3 reads TGTGCCAGCAGCCAAGATCCGGCAAGCGGGTCTAGCACAGATACGCAGTATTTT.

V gene TRBV12-5 combines with J gene TRBJ2-7; 11 bases match TRBD1. This CDR3 has 15 amino acids. Germline values: CDR1 LGHNT, CDR2 FRNRAP. The J segment lost 0 bases and the V segment lost 3 bases, leaving 1 base of the junction unmatched. The CDR3 coding sequence is TGTGCTAGTGGTTTTGGGACAGGGGGCTCCTACGAGCAGTACTTC. This sequence encodes CASGFGTGGSYEQYF.

The chain links TRBV4-3 to TRBJ1-2; weak D call: TRBD1 (5 bases). V lost 1 base, J lost 3 bases, and 12 bases lay in between. CDR1 and CDR2 from the germline V gene are LGHNA and YSLEER. The CDR3 is made up of 15 amino acids. CDR3 sequence: CASSQGAQGDYGYTF. The CDR3 region has the DNA TGCGCCAGCAGCCAAGGAGCCCAGGGAGACTATGGCTACACCTTC.

This clone was counted between two and nine times. V is TRBV1 and J is TRBJ1-2. TRBV1 is a documented pseudogene. CDR3 size: 16 residues. In DNA form, the CDR3 reads TGCACCAGCAGCCAAGATAGGCAGGGAGGGGGCTATGGCTACACCTTC. As protein: CTSSQDRQGGGYGYTF.

This chain links TRBV29-1 with TRBJ1-1, with D unresolved. The germline CDR1 and CDR2 sequences are SQVTM and ANQGSEA. The V end was cut by 5 bases, the J end by 3 bases, with 13 bases between. The length of the CDR3 is 13 residues. Here the CDR3 DNA reads TGCAGCGTTATGCCTCAGTGGGACACTGAAGCTTTCTTT. Amino acid sequence: CSVMPQWDTEAFF.

This rearrangement joins TRBV7-7 to TRBJ2-2; D gene unclear. The CDR3 sequence is 14 residues long. CDR1 is SSHAT, CDR2 FNYEAQ, per germline (reference sequence). Between the trimmed V and J ends, which lost 5 bases and 5 bases, there was a span of 12 bases. This chain's CDR3 is CASSPHLGTGELFF. CDR3 in DNA: TGTGCCAGCAGCCCCCACCTGGGAACCGGGGAGCTGTTTTTT.

The CDR3 reads CASSLEAPRVEQFF. The CDR3 DNA reads as TGTGCCAGCAGCTTAGAGGCGCCTCGGGTTGAGCAGTTCTTC. The J gene is TRBJ2-1, the V gene TRBV7-9, with D unclear. V was trimmed by 1 base and J by 9 bases, leaving 13 bases between them. The V gene's germline CDR1 is SEHNR and CDR2 FQNEAQ (reference sequence). CDR3 length equals 14 residues.

The chain joins TRBV5-8 to TRBJ2-1; 8 nucleotides align to TRBD1. V lost 3 bases to trimming and J lost 4 bases; unmatched junction nucleotides: 6. CDR1 and CDR2 (germline): SGHTS, YDEGEE. The CDR3 length is 15 residues. The CDR3: CASSYDRGRYNEQFF. DNA for the CDR3: TGTGCCAGCAGCTACGACAGGGGAAGGTACAATGAGCAGTTCTTC.

The rearrangement joins TRBV4-1 to TRBJ2-3; D is perhaps TRBD1 (6 bases). V gave up 5 bases and J gave up 2 bases, with 17 bases separating them. The V gene's germline CDR1 is MGHRA and CDR2 YSYEKL. CDR3 length: 16 amino acids. The CDR3 spells CASSNFQGPITDTQYF. In nucleotides, the CDR3 is TGCGCCAGCAGCAACTTTCAGGGGCCAATCACAGATACGCAGTATTTT.

The rearrangement joins TRBV29-1 to TRBJ2-1; TRBD2 might be the D (5 bases). Germline CDR1 reads SQVTM; CDR2 reads ANQGSEA. The length of the CDR3 is 13 residues. V dropped 7 bases and J dropped 7 bases, with 17 bases sitting between them. CDR3 coding DNA: TGCAGCGCCTCGGGGTCTCCGAAGAATGAGCAGTTCTTC. This translates into CSASGSPKNEQFF.

This clone was seen just once. Relative to the germline gene, one junction end is altered; a read error may explain this. The chain joins TRBV2 to TRBJ2-1, with a possible D match to TRBD2 (6 bases). Germline CDR1 and CDR2: SNHLY and FYNNEI. The CDR3 totals 14 residues. The CDR3 here is CASSRDSRWNVQFF. The CDR3 DNA reads TGTGCCAGCAGCCGGGACTCCCGATGGAATGTGCAGTTCTTC.

The chain has TRBV5-1 and TRBJ1-1; D unresolved. The CDR3 runs to 13 residues. Looked up from germline, CDR1 is SGHRS and CDR2 is YFSETQ. CDR3 protein: CAARATVDTEAFF. The CDR3 nucleotides are TGCGCAGCTCGGGCAACGGTGGACACTGAAGCTTTCTTT.

The rearrangement joins TRBV15 to TRBJ1-6, with D perhaps TRBD1 (5 bases). Germline V gene sequence: CDR1 LNHNV, CDR2 YYDKDF (reference sequence). This CDR3 region has 19 residues. The germline V and J ends were trimmed by 0 bases and 0 bases, with 15 bases remaining between them. For the CDR3, the DNA is TGTGCCACCAGCAGAGATCAAGACAGCCGGAGCTCCTATAATTCACCCCTCCACTTT. It encodes CATSRDQDSRSSYNSPLHF.

This clone was counted only a few times. This chain joins TRBV5-1 and TRBJ1-1; 10 bases match TRBD1. V shed 4 bases and J 4 bases; nucleotides not matched to a gene: 4. Per germline, CDR1 SGHRS and CDR2 YFSETQ. The CDR3 runs 14 residues. The CDR3 bases are TGCGCCAGCAGCGCGGGACAGGGGCGCACTGAAGCTTTCTTT. It specifies CASSAGQGRTEAFF. Full variable domain (rest looked up from reference TRBV5-1 and TRBJ1-1): KAGVTQTPRYLIKTRGQQVTLSCSPISGHRSVSWYQQTPGQGLQFLFEYFSETQRNKGNFPGRFSGRQFSNSRSEMNVSTLELGDSALYLCASSAGQGRTEAFFGQGTRLTVV.

The genes are TRBV28 and TRBJ2-7; TRBD1 might be the D (6 bases). Germline assignment: CDR1 MDHEN and CDR2 SYDVKM. V lost 7 bases to trimming and J lost 3 bases, with 19 bases between them. The CDR3 covers 15 residues. Written as DNA, the CDR3 is TGTGCCAGCACGTGGGTGGGCCAGGGGAGCTACGAGCAGTACTTC. Translated: CASTWVGQGSYEQYF.

The V call is TRBV5-6, the J call TRBJ2-3; the D is unclear. This CDR3 spans 12 amino acids. Trimming took off 4 bases at V and 6 bases at J, with 9 bases between the two ends. Germline-derived CDR1 and CDR2 are SGHDT and YYEEEE. The CDR3 DNA is TGTGCCAGCAGCGGGCTGGCCGATACGCAGTATTTT. Amino acids: CASSGLADTQYF.

The chain employs TRBV19 and TRBJ1-2; D not resolved. CDR1 and CDR2 from the germline V gene are LNHDA and SQIVND (reference sequence). Trimming removed 7 bases at V and 7 bases at J, with 13 bases between. The CDR3 is 12 residues long. CDR3 coding DNA: TGTGCCAGTATGGGCCCTGGCGCTGGCTACACCTTC. This encodes CASMGPGAGYTF.

This clone counts as medium-sized (0.01 to 0.1%). The chain couples TRBV5-6 to TRBJ2-5; TRBD2 aligns across 8 bases. CDR3 size: 17 residues. The germline V gene encodes CDR1 SGHDT and CDR2 YYEEEE. V gave up 3 bases and J gave up 1 base; unmatched junction bases: 11. The CDR3 sequence: CASSSQLAVEFQETQYF. The CDR3 nucleotides read TGTGCCAGCAGCTCACAACTAGCGGTCGAATTCCAAGAGACCCAGTACTTC.

The chain links TRBV27 to TRBJ1-2, with D possibly being TRBD1 (5 bases). This CDR3 contains 14 residues. Per germline, CDR1 MNHEY and CDR2 SMNVEV (reference sequence). Trimming took 2 bases from V and 3 from J, leaving 10 bases between them. The CDR3 sequence: CASSLNTGHYGYTF. CDR3 DNA sequence: TGTGCCAGCAGTTTAAATACAGGTCACTATGGCTACACCTTC.

J is TRBJ1-6 and V is TRBV7-2; the D is unclear. The CDR3 is 14 residues long. Germline V gene sequence: CDR1 SGHTA, CDR2 FQGNSA. Trimming stripped 2 bases from V and 8 bases from J, with 10 bases between. CDR3: CASSLNPLDSPLHF. The CDR3 coding sequence is TGTGCCAGCAGCTTAAATCCGCTCGATTCACCCCTCCACTTT.

The V call is TRBV15, the J call TRBJ2-7; perhaps D is TRBD1 or TRBD2 (5 bases each). The CDR3 covers 14 residues. The V end lost 4 bases, the J end lost 2 bases, and 12 bases lay between the germline ends. Germline lookup yields CDR1 LNHNV and CDR2 YYDKDF (reference sequence). The CDR3 DNA sequence: TGTGCCACCAGCATCGGGGCAGGGACCTACGAGCAGTACTTC. It yields the protein CATSIGAGTYEQYF.

This chain joins TRBV28 and TRBJ2-3; 7 bases match TRBD1. Germline assignment: CDR1 MDHEN and CDR2 SYDVKM. The CDR3 loop spans 16 amino acids. V was pared by 2 bases and J by 4 bases, with 9 bases of the junction left unmatched. The CDR3 spells CASSLRTGLRPDTQYF. CDR3 sequence (DNA): TGTGCCAGCAGTTTACGGACAGGACTCAGGCCAGATACGCAGTATTTT.

J is TRBJ1-3 and V is TRBV4-3, with D perhaps matching TRBD1 (5 bases). This CDR3 comprises 15 residues. Trimming pared 4 bases from V and 2 bases from J, leaving 12 bases between. The V gene's germline CDR1 is LGHNA and CDR2 YSLEER. Here the CDR3 DNA reads TGCGCCAGCAGCCGTGAAGACAGAGCTGGAAACACCATATATTTT. Protein product: CASSREDRAGNTIYF.

The chain is built from TRBV28 and TRBJ2-1, with no clear D. V lost 6 bases, J lost 8 bases, and 20 bases lay in between. This CDR3 is 15 amino acids long. Germline values: CDR1 MDHEN, CDR2 SYDVKM. This chain's CDR3 is CASSRSDLPGYEQFF. CDR3 DNA sequence: TGTGCCAGCAGCCGATCGGACCTTCCCGGCTATGAGCAGTTCTTC. The entire variable domain, with the rest obtained from reference TRBV28 and TRBJ2-1, is as follows: DVKVTQSSRYLVKRTGEKVFLECVQDMDHENMFWYRQDPGLGLRLIYFSYDVKMKEKGDIPEGYSVSREKKERFSLILESASTNQTSMYLCASSRSDLPGYEQFFGPGTRLTVL.